This T cell receptor (beta chain) stems from a study of OX40 agonist ivuxolimab in advanced cancers. Study background: Age averaged about 66 years (range roughly 20 to 90), and approximately 80% were male.

Per germline, CDR1 SEHNR and CDR2 FQNEAQ (reference sequence). The CDR3 sequence is 13 residues long. V lost 8 bases, J lost 4 bases, and 9 bases lay in between. Clones were read by immunoSEQ multiplex PCR, and TCRdb kept only the in-frame ones, dropping some. There are about 150,000 clones in the sample; 94% occur only once, and 0.31% lies in the top ten. About this clone: Its matching antigen is unknown.

The study's findings and limits: Patients who responded partially at 0.1-3.0 mg/kg showed clonal expansion ranking among the lowest.

Blood sampling took place at baseline, cycle 4 day 1, and cycle 7 day 1. The source was CD4+ or CD8+ T cells sorted from blood, collected in a trial of the OX40 agonist ivuxolimab. This TCR came from an adult with an advanced solid tumor such as melanoma, head and neck, liver or kidney cancer. The gene calls are TRBV7-9 and TRBJ2-6; D uncertain. DNA of the CDR3: TGTGCCAGCCTCCCCTCCGGGGCCAACGTCCTGACTTTC. Its protein is CASLPSGANVLTF.